Sequencing of this TCR beta chain was carried out in a study of T cells after posttransplantation cyclophosphamide. Regarding the study as a whole: After PTCy, TRB diversity resembled that of CNI/methotrexate controls. Donor-recipient repertoire similarity was low at 1-2 months, rising over year one.

Comment on this clone: Its antigen is unknown.

This table comes from immunoSEQ multiplex PCR, and its TCRdb copy is limited to in-frame clones, with some not included. The sample holds tens of thousands of clones, just over 85% seen once. Deletions cut 3 bases from V and 4 bases from J, with 10 bases between. Germline CDR1 is SGHAT and CDR2 is FQNNGV. The CDR3 spans 13 residues. Sequenced sample: PBMCs. The chain recombines TRBV11-2 with TRBJ2-7; TRBD2 might be the D (5 bases). The receptor's source is a man aged 25-40 years with a blood cancer, CMV-positive, and with a related stem cell donor. The CDR3: CASSFGLEYEQYF. For the CDR3, the DNA is TGTGCCAGCAGCTTCGGACTTGAGTACGAGCAGTACTTC.